These 30 T cell receptor beta chains came from one sample sequenced in a study of T cell changes during pregnancy in multiple sclerosis. Here immunoSEQ multiplex PCR was the method, and the copy in TCRdb shows in-frame clones only, minus some. The data show tens of thousands of clones, roughly 88% seen once. Material: peripheral blood, obtained in the second trimester of pregnancy. Every receptor here comes from a female donor in good health, enrolled as a control in a pregnancy study.

The chain carries TRBV4-2 and TRBJ2-3; D perhaps matches TRBD2 (6 bases). The CDR3 has 17 amino acids. The ends were cut back, 4 bases at V and 5 bases at J, with 22 bases in the middle. Germline assignment: CDR1 LGHNA and CDR2 YNFKEQ. As DNA, the CDR3 is TGTGCCAGCAGCCCTTTAACGGGGGATGTCGCGGTAGATACGCAGTATTTT. It is translated as CASSPLTGDVAVDTQYF.

The rearrangement uses TRBV11-3 and TRBJ2-6; tentative D call: TRBD2 (6 bases). Trimming removed 5 bases at V and 0 bases at J, with 8 bases between. The CDR3 extends over 15 amino acids. CDR1 SGHNT and CDR2 YENEEA come from the germline V gene. The CDR3 sequence: CASSPGGSGANVLTF. In nucleotides, the CDR3 is TGTGCCAGCAGCCCCGGGGGCTCTGGGGCCAACGTCCTGACTTTC.

To note about this clone: The germline gene is not matched at one end of the junction; a read error may be the cause. V and J are TRBV30 and TRBJ1-1; unclear D gene. Germline-derived CDR1 and CDR2 are GTSNPN and SVGIG (reference sequence). The CDR3 runs 13 residues. CDR3 DNA sequence: TGTGCCCGCCGAGGGCAGCCTAACACTGAAGTTTTCTTT. It codes for CARRGQPNTEVFF.

The chain employs TRBV7-9 and TRBJ2-3; D may be TRBD1 (6 bases). The germline V and J ends were trimmed by 11 bases and 8 bases, with 26 bases remaining between them. The CDR3 contains 15 residues. CDR1 is SEHNR and CDR2 is FQNEAQ in the germline V gene (reference sequence). CDR3 sequence: CALDRAEQGRVTQYF. The CDR3 nucleotides are TGTGCCCTCGACCGCGCGGAACAGGGAAGGGTTACGCAGTATTTT.

This chain joins TRBV4-3 and TRBJ2-2; TRBD1 might be the D (6 bases). Germline CDR1 LGHNA, CDR2 YSLEER. The CDR3 has 15 amino acids. The V end lost 1 base, the J end lost 1 base, and 7 bases lay between the germline ends. CDR3 sequence: CASSQGTENTGELFF. The CDR3 DNA reads TGCGCCAGCAGCCAAGGGACAGAGAACACCGGGGAGCTGTTTTTT.

The chain links TRBV6-6 to TRBJ2-1; 8 nucleotides match TRBD2. This CDR3 contains 15 residues. From germline, CDR1 is MNHNY and CDR2 SVGAGI (reference sequence). The V gene end was trimmed by 6 bases and the J gene end by 0 bases; junction bases not matched to a gene: 4. CDR3 in amino acids: CASSPSGSSYNEQFF. CDR3 in DNA: TGTGCCAGCAGCCCAAGCGGGAGCTCCTACAATGAGCAGTTCTTC.

J is TRBJ2-5 and V is TRBV7-9, with TRBD1 matching 8 bases. The junction had 6 bases not matched to a gene; V was cut back by 5 bases and J by 4 bases. The CDR3 loop spans 14 amino acids. The germline V gene encodes CDR1 SEHNR and CDR2 FQNEAQ (reference sequence). The CDR3 spells CASSAGQGGETQYF. As DNA, the CDR3 is TGTGCCAGCAGCGCAGGACAGGGCGGAGAGACCCAGTACTTC.

This clone was observed a single time. V and J are TRBV7-8 and TRBJ2-7, with TRBD1 matching 7 bases. V lost 5 bases to trimming and J lost 2 bases; unmatched junction nucleotides: 0. Per germline, CDR1 SGHVS and CDR2 FQNEAQ. CDR3 length equals 12 residues. CDR3 nucleotides: TGTGCCAGCAGCCAGGGGGCCTACGAGCAGTACTTC. This sequence encodes CASSQGAYEQYF.

The J gene is TRBJ1-1, the V gene TRBV27; TRBD1 might be the D (6 bases). V dropped 5 bases and J dropped 0 bases, with 13 bases sitting between them. The CDR3 is made up of 15 amino acids. From germline, CDR1 is MNHEY and CDR2 SMNVEV (reference sequence). CDR3 sequence (DNA): TGTGCCAGCAGTCCCTGGACAGCCTTGAACACTGAAGCTTTCTTT. It encodes CASSPWTALNTEAFF.

The chain is built from TRBV19 and TRBJ2-3; TRBD2 matches 10 bases. From germline, CDR1 is LNHDA and CDR2 SQIVND (reference sequence). This CDR3 contains 17 residues. With 1 base clipped from V and 2 bases from J, the junction kept 6 bases outside the gene matches. CDR3 region: CASSIVRLAGVTDTQYF. The CDR3 region has the DNA TGTGCCAGTAGTATAGTTAGACTAGCGGGCGTCACAGATACGCAGTATTTT. Together with reference TRBV19 and TRBJ2-3, the CDR3 gives the full variable domain: DGGITQSPKYLFRKEGQNVTLSCEQNLNHDAMYWYRQDPGQGLRLIYYSQIVNDFQKGDIAEGYSVSREKKESFPLTVTSAQKNPTAFYLCASSIVRLAGVTDTQYFGPGTRLTVL.

V is TRBV5-6 and J is TRBJ2-5; TRBD2 matches at 12 bases. This CDR3 comprises 16 residues. V dropped 0 bases and J dropped 4; count of bases not matched to a gene: 4. Germline V gives CDR1 SGHDT, CDR2 YYEEEE. The CDR3 DNA follows: TGTGCCAGCAGCTTGGGACAACTAGCGGGAGGAGAGACCCAGTACTTC. It encodes CASSLGQLAGGETQYF. The full variable domain, its missing parts supplied by reference TRBV5-6 and TRBJ2-5, is DAGVTQSPTHLIKTRGQQVTLRCSPKSGHDTVSWYQQALGQGPQFIFQYYEEEERQRGNFPDRFSGHQFPNYSSELNVNALLLGDSALYLCASSLGQLAGGETQYFGPGTRLLVL.

The chain's CDR3 is CASSPRKGQGNYEQYF. CDR3 DNA sequence: TGTGCCAGCAGCCCGAGGAAGGGACAGGGAAATTACGAGCAGTACTTC. The rearrangement links TRBV7-8 to TRBJ2-7; 9 bases agree with TRBD1. Looked up from germline, CDR1 is SGHVS and CDR2 is FQNEAQ. The ends lost 5 bases at V and 4 bases at J; junction bases unmatched: 12. The CDR3 totals 16 residues.

The J gene is TRBJ2-7, the V gene TRBV19; D is possibly TRBD2 (6 bases). The CDR3 is made up of 11 amino acids. Per the germline V gene, CDR1 is LNHDA and CDR2 is SQIVND (reference sequence). The V gene lost 7 bases and the J gene lost 7 bases, with 11 bases spanning the gap. The CDR3 loop reads CASMGGGEQYF. The CDR3, as DNA: TGTGCCAGTATGGGGGGTGGGGAGCAGTACTTC.

The chain joins TRBV19 to TRBJ2-1, with 11 bases aligning to TRBD2. CDR1 is LNHDA and CDR2 is SQIVND in the germline V gene (reference sequence). This CDR3 contains 15 residues. V was clipped by 6 bases and J by 7 bases; unmatched bases: 8. CDR3 sequence reads: CASRAASGGRNEQFF. CDR3 coding DNA: TGTGCCAGTAGGGCCGCTAGCGGGGGGCGGAATGAGCAGTTCTTC.

The chain uses TRBV4-2 and TRBJ2-1, with D possibly being TRBD2 (6 bases). Looked up from germline, CDR1 is LGHNA and CDR2 is YNFKEQ. Trimming shortened V by 1 base and J by 6 bases, and 13 bases separated the two germline ends. The CDR3 is 15 amino acids. The CDR3 DNA is TGTGCCAGCAGCCAAGGGAAGGCGGGAAGCAATGAGCAGTTCTTC. This encodes CASSQGKAGSNEQFF.

The V call is TRBV7-3, the J call TRBJ2-3; TRBD2 agrees at 8 bases. This CDR3 is built from 16 residues. The junction had 7 bases not matched to a gene; V was cut back by 0 bases and J by 5 bases. Germline assignment: CDR1 SGHTA and CDR2 FQGTGA. CDR3 amino acids: CASSLTASGRKDTQYF. The CDR3 coding sequence is TGTGCCAGCAGCTTAACGGCTAGCGGGCGGAAAGATACGCAGTATTTT.

V and J are TRBV28 and TRBJ2-2; D gene ambiguous. The CDR3 contains 13 residues. The V end lost 5 bases, the J end lost 5 bases, and 9 bases lay between the germline ends. The germline V gene has CDR1 MDHEN and CDR2 SYDVKM. The CDR3 DNA is TGTGCCAGCAGTCCGATTGAGACCGGGGAGCTGTTTTTT. Protein product: CASSPIETGELFF.

CDR3 bases: TGTGCCAGCTCACTTGAGGCCCTAGCGTTCTACAATGAGCAGTTCTTC. It is translated as CASSLEALAFYNEQFF. This sequence joins TRBV18 and TRBJ2-1; D is possibly TRBD2 (6 bases). The CDR3 covers 16 residues. V lost 4 bases and J 3 bases, leaving 16 bases between the germline ends. The germline CDR1 and CDR2 sequences are KGHSH and LQKENI.

The chain links TRBV4-1 to TRBJ2-5; 16 nucleotides agree with TRBD2. This CDR3 has 19 residues. Germline-derived CDR1 and CDR2 are MGHRA and YSYEKL. Losses at the gene ends were 0 bases for V and 5 bases for J; bases not matched to a gene: 9. The CDR3 nucleotides are TGCGCCAGCAGCCAAGAAACAGGGACTAGCGGGGGGGCCTGGGAGACCCAGTACTTC. Translation gives CASSQETGTSGGAWETQYF.

J is TRBJ1-6 and V is TRBV6-1; D gene unclear. The CDR3 is made up of 17 amino acids. Germline CDR1 reads MNHNS; CDR2 reads SASEGT. V lost 2 bases and J 0 bases, leaving 11 bases between the germline ends. The CDR3 DNA sequence: TGTGCCAGCAGTGAAACTATTAAGAGCTCCTATAATTCACCCCTCCACTTT. Residues: CASSETIKSSYNSPLHF.

This sequence joins TRBV11-2 and TRBJ2-2, with 10 bases that match TRBD2. This CDR3 is 18 amino acids long. V dropped 0 bases and J dropped 1; count of bases not matched to a gene: 5. The germline V gene has CDR1 SGHAT and CDR2 FQNNGV. The CDR3 loop is CASSLDRVAGGNTGELFF. In DNA form, the CDR3 reads TGTGCCAGCAGCTTAGATCGAGTAGCGGGAGGGAACACCGGGGAGCTGTTTTTT. The complete variable domain, with remaining parts taken from reference TRBV11-2 and TRBJ2-2, reads EAGVAQSPRYKIIEKRQSVAFWCNPISGHATLYWYQQILGQGPKLLIQFQNNGVVDDSQLPKDRFSAERLKGVDSTLKIQPAKLEDSAVYLCASSLDRVAGGNTGELFFGEGSRLTVL.

The CDR3 here is CASISFANQPQHF. DNA for the CDR3: TGTGCCAGCATCTCCTTTGCGAATCAGCCCCAGCATTTT. V gene TRBV6-6 combines with J gene TRBJ1-5; the D is unclear. The CDR3 sequence is 13 residues long. V lost 7 bases, J lost 4 bases, and 11 bases lay in between. Germline-derived CDR1 and CDR2 are MNHNY and SVGAGI (reference sequence).

Written as DNA, the CDR3 is TGTGCCAGCAGTTCCGGAGTAGCGGTACCCTACGAGCAGTACTTC. Protein product: CASSSGVAVPYEQYF. J is TRBJ2-7 and V is TRBV6-1; perhaps TRBD2 as D (6 bases). Looked up from germline, CDR1 is MNHNS and CDR2 is SASEGT. The CDR3 covers 15 residues. V lost 5 bases and J lost 2, with 16 bases in between.

As to this clone: Within the sample, other DNA sequences also encode this same CDR3. The rearrangement joins TRBV7-7 to TRBJ2-3, with D perhaps TRBD2 (5 bases). The germline CDR1 and CDR2 sequences are SSHAT and FNYEAQ (reference sequence). There are 13 residues in the CDR3. V lost 5 bases and J 1 base, leaving 7 bases between the germline ends. The CDR3 region is CASSTGGTDTQYF. In nucleotides, the CDR3 is TGTGCCAGCAGCACCGGGGGCACAGATACGCAGTATTTT.

The chain links TRBV5-1 to TRBJ2-7; D might be TRBD1 (7 bases). The CDR3 spans 15 residues. The germline gives CDR1 SGHRS, CDR2 YFSETQ. V lost 0 bases and J 10 bases, leaving 20 bases between the germline ends. CDR3 DNA sequence: TGCGCCAGCAGCTTGGTCGGCGGTGGCAGGGGGGAACAGTACTTC. Translated, it gives CASSLVGGGRGEQYF.

The chain is built from TRBV6-1 and TRBJ2-5; 11 positions match TRBD1. J lost 1 base, V lost 7 bases, and 5 bases had no gene match. The CDR3 has 15 residues. CDR1 and CDR2 (germline): MNHNS, SASEGT. CDR3 sequence reads: CASTLDRGLQETQYF. The CDR3 bases are TGTGCCAGCACTTTGGACAGGGGGCTCCAAGAGACCCAGTACTTC.

The chain is built from TRBV25-1 and TRBJ2-7; 9 nucleotides align to TRBD1. V lost 6 bases to trimming and J lost 5 bases; unmatched junction nucleotides: 8. Germline CDR1 reads MGHDK; CDR2 reads SYGVNS. This CDR3 comprises 14 residues. CDR3 residues: CASSPRDREDEQYF. CDR3 bases: TGTGCCAGCAGCCCCAGGGACAGGGAGGACGAGCAGTACTTC.

The chain combines TRBV9 with TRBJ2-2; D remains ambiguous. V was pared by 4 bases and J by 0 bases, with 4 bases between. The CDR3 consists of 13 residues. From germline, CDR1 is SGDLS and CDR2 YYNGEE. CDR3 protein: CASSLANTGELFF. As DNA, the CDR3 is TGTGCCAGCAGCCTCGCGAACACCGGGGAGCTGTTTTTT.

The chain's CDR3 is CASRQAGGFTEAFF. Here the CDR3 DNA reads TGTGCCAGCAGGCAGGCAGGGGGTTTCACTGAAGCTTTCTTT. V gene TRBV28 combines with J gene TRBJ1-1; 7 positions agree with TRBD1. The V segment lost 6 bases and the J segment 4 bases; nucleotides outside the gene matches: 8. Germline V gene sequence: CDR1 MDHEN, CDR2 SYDVKM. The CDR3 spans 14 residues.

V is TRBV29-1 and J is TRBJ1-1; D uncertain. The germline V gene has CDR1 SQVTM and CDR2 ANQGSEA. The ends were cut back, 1 base at V and 0 bases at J, with 6 bases in the middle. The CDR3 extends over 13 amino acids. The CDR3 nucleotides read TGCAGCGTTGAAGGGAGAATGAACACTGAAGCTTTCTTT. This sequence encodes CSVEGRMNTEAFF.